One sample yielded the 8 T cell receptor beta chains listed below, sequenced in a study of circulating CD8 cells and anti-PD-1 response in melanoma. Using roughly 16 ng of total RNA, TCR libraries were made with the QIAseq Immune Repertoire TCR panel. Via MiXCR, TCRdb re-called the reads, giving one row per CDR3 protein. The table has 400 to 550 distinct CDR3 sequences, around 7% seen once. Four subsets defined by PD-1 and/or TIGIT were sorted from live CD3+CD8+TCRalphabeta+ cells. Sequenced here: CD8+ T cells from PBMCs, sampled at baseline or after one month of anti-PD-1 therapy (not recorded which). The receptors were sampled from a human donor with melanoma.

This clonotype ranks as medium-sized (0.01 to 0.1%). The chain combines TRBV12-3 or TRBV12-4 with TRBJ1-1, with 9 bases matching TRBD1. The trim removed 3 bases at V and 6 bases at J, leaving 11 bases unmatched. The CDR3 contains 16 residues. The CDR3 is CASSFGTGNLFAEAFF. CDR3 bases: TGTGCCAGCAGTTTTGGGACAGGGAACCTTTTCGCTGAAGCTTTCTTT.

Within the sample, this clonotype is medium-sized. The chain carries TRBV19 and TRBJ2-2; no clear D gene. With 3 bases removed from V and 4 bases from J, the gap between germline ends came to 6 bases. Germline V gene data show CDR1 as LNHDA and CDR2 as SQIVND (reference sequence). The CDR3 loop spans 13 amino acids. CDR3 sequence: CASSIGLTGELFF. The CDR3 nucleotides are TGTGCCAGTAGTATTGGGCTCACCGGGGAGCTGTTTTTT. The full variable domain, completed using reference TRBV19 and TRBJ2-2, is DGGITQSPKYLFRKEGQNVTLSCEQNLNHDAMYWYRQDPGQGLRLIYYSQIVNDFQKGDIAEGYSVSREKKESFPLTVTSAQKNPTAFYLCASSIGLTGELFFGEGSRLTVL.

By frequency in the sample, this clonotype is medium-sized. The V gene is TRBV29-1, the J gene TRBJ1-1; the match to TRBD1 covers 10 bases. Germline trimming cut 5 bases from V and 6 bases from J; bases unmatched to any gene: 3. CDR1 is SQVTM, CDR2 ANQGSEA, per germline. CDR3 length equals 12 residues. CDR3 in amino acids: CSVRQGAAEAFF. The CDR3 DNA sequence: TGCAGCGTTAGACAGGGGGCCGCTGAAGCTTTCTTT.

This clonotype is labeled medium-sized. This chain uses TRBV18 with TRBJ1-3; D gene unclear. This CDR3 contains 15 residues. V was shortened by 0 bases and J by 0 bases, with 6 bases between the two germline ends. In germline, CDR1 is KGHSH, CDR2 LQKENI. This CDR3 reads CASSPPGGSGNTIYF. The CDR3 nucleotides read TGTGCCAGCTCACCACCAGGCGGCTCTGGAAACACCATATATTTT.

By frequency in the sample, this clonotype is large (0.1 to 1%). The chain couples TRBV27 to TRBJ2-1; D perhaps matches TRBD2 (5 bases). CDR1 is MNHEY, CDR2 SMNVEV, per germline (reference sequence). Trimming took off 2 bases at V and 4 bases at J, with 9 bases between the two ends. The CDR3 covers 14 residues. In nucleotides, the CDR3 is TGTGCCAGCAGTTTAAGGGCGGGTTACAATGAGCAGTTCTTC. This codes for CASSLRAGYNEQFF.

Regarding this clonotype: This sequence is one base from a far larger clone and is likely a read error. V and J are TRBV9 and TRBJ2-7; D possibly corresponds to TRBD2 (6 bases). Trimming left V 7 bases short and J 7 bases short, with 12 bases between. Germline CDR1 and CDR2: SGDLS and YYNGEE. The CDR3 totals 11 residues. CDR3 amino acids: CASGGMKEQYF. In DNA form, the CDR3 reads TGTGCCAGCGGGGGGATGAAGGAGCAGTACTTC.

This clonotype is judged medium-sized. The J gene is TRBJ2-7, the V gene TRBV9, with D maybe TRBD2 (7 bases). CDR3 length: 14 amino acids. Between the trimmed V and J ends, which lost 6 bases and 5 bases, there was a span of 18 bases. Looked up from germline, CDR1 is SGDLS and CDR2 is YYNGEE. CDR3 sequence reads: CASNTNGGLHEQYF. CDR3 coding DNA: TGTGCCAGCAACACGAACGGGGGGCTTCACGAGCAGTACTTC.

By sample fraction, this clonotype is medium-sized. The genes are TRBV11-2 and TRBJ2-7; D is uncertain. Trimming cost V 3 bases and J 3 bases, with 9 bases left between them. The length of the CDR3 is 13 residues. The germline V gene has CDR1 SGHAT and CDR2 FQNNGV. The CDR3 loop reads CASSFATYYEQYF. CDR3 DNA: TGTGCCAGCAGCTTTGCGACATACTACGAGCAGTACTTC.